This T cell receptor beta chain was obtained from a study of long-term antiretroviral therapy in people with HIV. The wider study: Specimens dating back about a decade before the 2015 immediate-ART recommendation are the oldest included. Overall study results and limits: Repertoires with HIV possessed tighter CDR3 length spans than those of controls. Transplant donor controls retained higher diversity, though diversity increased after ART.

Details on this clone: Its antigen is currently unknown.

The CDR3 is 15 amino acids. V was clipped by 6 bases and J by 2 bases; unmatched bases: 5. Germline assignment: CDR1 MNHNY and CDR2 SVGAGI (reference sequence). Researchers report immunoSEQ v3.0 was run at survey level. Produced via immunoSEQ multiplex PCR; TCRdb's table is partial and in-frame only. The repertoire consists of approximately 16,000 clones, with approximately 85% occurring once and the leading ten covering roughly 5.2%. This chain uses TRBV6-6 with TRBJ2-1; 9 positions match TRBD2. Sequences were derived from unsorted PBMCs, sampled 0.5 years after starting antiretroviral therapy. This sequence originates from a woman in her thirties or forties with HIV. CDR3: CASRPLAGTYNEQFF. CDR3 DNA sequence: TGTGCCAGCAGACCACTAGCGGGCACCTACAATGAGCAGTTCTTC.